The 24 T cell receptor beta chains below were found in one sample sequenced in a study of OX40 agonist ivuxolimab in advanced cancers. Assay: immunoSEQ multiplex PCR; the TCRdb copy retains only in-frame clones and omits some. The table includes 45,000 to 60,000 clones, 88% detected once. The starting material was CD4+ or CD8+ T cells sorted from blood, obtained in a trial of the OX40 agonist ivuxolimab. These receptors originate from an adult with an advanced solid tumor such as melanoma, head and neck, liver or kidney cancer.

The rearrangement links TRBV27 to TRBJ2-7; TRBD2 agrees at 10 bases. CDR1 MNHEY and CDR2 SMNVEV come from the germline V gene (reference sequence). V shed 6 bases and J 3 bases; nucleotides not matched to a gene: 8. The CDR3 loop spans 15 amino acids. The CDR3 bases are TGTGCCAGCAGCCGGGGGTCTAGCGGGAGCTACGAGCAGTACTTC. It codes for CASSRGSSGSYEQYF.

This clone has a single count. The gene calls are TRBV19 and TRBJ2-1; perhaps D is TRBD1 or TRBD2 (7 bases each). The CDR3 has 16 residues. Germline CDR1 is LNHDA and CDR2 is SQIVND (reference sequence). The V end lost 1 base, the J end lost 1 base, and 11 bases lay between the germline ends. Here the CDR3 reads CASSIARGGSYNEQFF. The CDR3 nucleotides are TGTGCCAGTAGTATAGCCAGGGGGGGGTCCTACAATGAGCAGTTCTTC.

This clone has just a few counts. V and J are TRBV12-5 and TRBJ1-5, with D hard to call. CDR3 length equals 13 residues. Deletions cut 1 base from V and 9 bases from J, with 10 bases between. Germline CDR1 reads LGHNT; CDR2 reads FRNRAP. CDR3 region: CASGLDREGPQHF. CDR3 bases: TGTGCTAGTGGTTTGGATCGGGAGGGGCCCCAGCATTTT.

The CDR3 loop is CASSQQTGANYGYTF. Written as DNA, the CDR3 is TGCGCCAGCAGCCAACAAACAGGAGCTAACTATGGCTACACCTTC. The chain links TRBV4-1 to TRBJ1-2; TRBD1 is a possible D gene (5 bases). V was pared by 2 bases and J by 0 bases, with 10 bases between. CDR3 length equals 15 residues. CDR1 is MGHRA and CDR2 is YSYEKL in the germline V gene.

The J gene is TRBJ1-2, the V gene TRBV25-1; the match to TRBD1 covers 12 bases. This CDR3 has 16 residues. Germline V gives CDR1 MGHDK, CDR2 SYGVNS. The V segment lost 3 bases and the J segment 4 bases; nucleotides outside the gene matches: 6. Here the CDR3 reads CASSDSGTGGVYGYTF. The DNA of the CDR3 is TGTGCCAGCAGTGACTCCGGGACAGGGGGCGTCTATGGCTACACCTTC.

CDR3 in amino acids: CASSNAGQGARGYTF. CDR3 nucleotide sequence: TGTGCCAGCAGTAACGCGGGACAGGGGGCCAGGGGCTACACCTTC. The genes are TRBV28 and TRBJ1-2, with 12 positions matching TRBD1. This CDR3 spans 15 amino acids. Trimming at V came to 5 bases and at J to 8 bases, leaving 9 bases not matched to a gene. Germline CDR1 reads MDHEN; CDR2 reads SYDVKM.

The rearrangement links TRBV19 to TRBJ2-1; weak D call: TRBD1 (6 bases). Trimming left V 5 bases short and J 5 bases short, with 16 bases between. The germline V gene encodes CDR1 LNHDA and CDR2 SQIVND (reference sequence). The CDR3 contains 15 residues. CDR3 loop: CASSPRTGRNNEQFF. The CDR3 coding sequence is TGTGCCAGTAGTCCCCGAACAGGGAGAAACAATGAGCAGTTCTTC.

The chain combines TRBV5-4 with TRBJ1-1; no clear D. There are 14 residues in the CDR3. Germline loops: CDR1 SGHNT, CDR2 YYREEE (reference sequence). The germline V and J ends were trimmed by 0 bases and 1 base, with 7 bases remaining between them. The CDR3 sequence is CASSLGGWNTEAFF. CDR3 bases: TGTGCCAGCAGCTTGGGGGGTTGGAACACTGAAGCTTTCTTT.

The gene calls are TRBV28 and TRBJ1-5; D gene unclear. This CDR3 spans 14 amino acids. V gave up 5 bases and J gave up 5 bases, with 13 bases separating them. Germline V CDR1 and CDR2: MDHEN, SYDVKM. In DNA form, the CDR3 reads TGTGCCAGCAGTCTGTCCTTGGGCGATCAGCCCCAGCATTTT. This sequence encodes CASSLSLGDQPQHF.

This chain uses TRBV4-1 with TRBJ1-4; no reliable D call. The V end lost 4 bases, the J end lost 6 bases, and 15 bases lay between the germline ends. There are 15 residues in the CDR3. Germline CDR1 and CDR2: MGHRA and YSYEKL. The CDR3 region has the DNA TGCGCCAGCAGCCTCAAGGGCTTGTTCGATGAAAAACTGTTTTTT. Its protein is CASSLKGLFDEKLFF.

This chain links TRBV27 with TRBJ2-7; 11 bases agree with TRBD2. The V segment lost 2 bases and the J segment 1 base; nucleotides outside the gene matches: 10. This CDR3 spans 18 amino acids. CDR1 MNHEY and CDR2 SMNVEV come from the germline V gene (reference sequence). In nucleotides, the CDR3 is TGTGCCAGCAGTTTACGGGGTAGCGGGAGGGCCGGGTCCTACGAGCAGTACTTC. Translating gives CASSLRGSGRAGSYEQYF.

The chain has TRBV5-6 and TRBJ1-3, with D unresolved. Trimming left V 0 bases short and J 4 bases short, with 8 bases between. CDR1 is SGHDT, CDR2 YYEEEE, per germline. CDR3 size: 14 residues. CDR3 sequence (DNA): TGTGCCAGCAGCTTGGGACGGATCGGAAACACCATATATTTT. Its protein product is CASSLGRIGNTIYF.

The chain uses TRBV4-1 and TRBJ2-1; TRBD2 aligns across 10 bases. Germline CDR1 and CDR2: MGHRA and YSYEKL. The CDR3 is made up of 18 amino acids. The junction had 10 bases not matched to a gene; V was cut back by 4 bases and J by 1 base. The CDR3 here is CASSPRASGSGSYNEQFF. The CDR3 coding sequence is TGCGCCAGCAGCCCCCGGGCTAGCGGGAGTGGGTCCTACAATGAGCAGTTCTTC.

The rearrangement uses TRBV6-6 and TRBJ1-5, with 9 bases matching TRBD1. The V gene's germline CDR1 is MNHNY and CDR2 SVGAGI (reference sequence). CDR3 size: 14 residues. V trimming: 4 bases; J trimming: 5 bases; junction bases outside the gene matches: 3. CDR3 sequence: CASSSRTGDQPQHF. The CDR3 nucleotides are TGTGCCAGCAGTTCGAGGACAGGGGATCAGCCCCAGCATTTT.

This clone was seen a few times. The chain uses TRBV29-1 and TRBJ1-5; D gene uncertain. CDR1 SQVTM and CDR2 ANQGSEA come from the germline V gene. There are 10 residues in the CDR3. Trimming removed 7 bases from V and 11 bases from J, with 12 bases in between. In nucleotides, the CDR3 is TGCAGCGCGTTAGGACTGTCCCAGCATTTT. Protein product: CSALGLSQHF.

As to this clone: At the DNA level, this CDR3 is encoded by other sequences in the same sample as well. The chain combines TRBV7-2 with TRBJ1-1; no clear D gene. Germline V gene data show CDR1 as SGHTA and CDR2 as FQGNSA. The CDR3 is 14 residues long. V was shortened by 9 bases and J by 4 bases, with 18 bases between the two germline ends. The CDR3 loop is CASSRGGLGTEAFF. The CDR3 bases are TGTGCCAGTAGCCGAGGCGGGTTGGGCACTGAAGCTTTCTTT.

The chain has TRBV5-1 and TRBJ2-3; 8 bases match TRBD1. The ends lost 4 bases at V and 3 bases at J; junction bases unmatched: 16. The germline V gene encodes CDR1 SGHRS and CDR2 YFSETQ. The CDR3 covers 18 residues. The CDR3 DNA sequence: TGCGCCAGCAGCCAGGGCGGGGCAGGGGGCTTTGGGACAGATACGCAGTATTTT. Translating gives CASSQGGAGGFGTDTQYF.

The chain employs TRBV7-4 and TRBJ1-2; D remains unclear. This CDR3 is built from 12 residues. The germline V gene has CDR1 SGHVT and CDR2 SQSDAQ. V was clipped by 1 base and J by 5 bases, with 5 bases between them. CDR3 coding DNA: TGTGCCAGCAGCTTAGGCGGATATGGCTACACCTTC. Encoded protein: CASSLGGYGYTF. The variable domain in full, completed from reference TRBV7-4 and TRBJ1-2, reads GAGVSQSPRYKVAKRGRDVALRCDSISGHVTLYWYRQTLGQGSEVLTYSQSDAQRDKSGRPSGRFSAERPERSVSTLKIQRTEQGDSAVYLCASSLGGYGYTFGSGTRLTVV.

This clone was seen a handful of times. The V call is TRBV6-4, the J call TRBJ1-1; no clear D gene. Germline assignment: CDR1 MRHNA and CDR2 SNTAGT. V was clipped by 4 bases and J by 6 bases, with 12 bases between them. This CDR3 is built from 13 residues. The CDR3 loop reads CASSARTGSEAFF. The CDR3 DNA sequence: TGTGCCAGCAGTGCCAGGACCGGGTCTGAAGCTTTCTTT.

J is TRBJ1-1 and V is TRBV18, with D unclear. In germline, CDR1 is KGHSH, CDR2 LQKENI. The CDR3 spans 13 residues. The V and J ends lost 2 bases and 2 bases respectively, with 6 bases between them. The CDR3 loop is CASSPDPNTEAFF. Written as DNA, the CDR3 is TGTGCCAGCTCACCAGACCCAAACACTGAAGCTTTCTTT.

This chain joins TRBV7-3 and TRBJ2-3; D perhaps matches TRBD1 (5 bases). Germline V gives CDR1 SGHTA, CDR2 FQGTGA. The CDR3 sequence is 14 residues long. Trimming stripped 3 bases from V and 4 bases from J, with 11 bases between. The CDR3 bases are TGTGCCAGCAGCTTTAGGGGAAACCCAGATACGCAGTATTTT. Translated, it gives CASSFRGNPDTQYF.

The chain has TRBV9 and TRBJ2-2, with 7 bases matching TRBD2. In germline, CDR1 is SGDLS, CDR2 YYNGEE. Unmatched junction bases numbered 13, after V lost 4 bases and J lost 7 bases. This CDR3 is built from 16 residues. Written as DNA, the CDR3 is TGTGCCAGCAGCCCGGGGACGTCGGGAGGAGTCGGGGAGCTGTTTTTT. Protein sequence: CASSPGTSGGVGELFF.

This chain uses TRBV4-1 with TRBJ1-1; D unresolved. The germline V and J ends were trimmed by 6 bases and 0 bases, with 11 bases remaining between them. CDR1 MGHRA and CDR2 YSYEKL come from the germline V gene. The CDR3 has 14 amino acids. The DNA for the CDR3 is TGCGCCAGCAGATTGGCCAGTATGAACACTGAAGCTTTCTTT. This sequence encodes CASRLASMNTEAFF.

The J gene is TRBJ2-1, the V gene TRBV9; D is uncertain. Germline assignment: CDR1 SGDLS and CDR2 YYNGEE. V shed 0 bases and J shed 8 bases, with 9 bases lying between them. There are 13 residues in the CDR3. CDR3: CASSVGDYHEQFF. The CDR3 DNA sequence: TGTGCCAGCAGCGTAGGGGATTACCATGAGCAGTTCTTC.